Listed below are T cell receptor beta chains from one sample, sequenced in a study of shared clonotypes between healthy human individuals. TCRdb's copy holds only in-frame clones and misses some; the assay was immunoSEQ multiplex PCR. This table has under 600,000 clones, roughly 98% appearing once. Sample: naive CD8+ T cells sorted from blood. These receptors were collected from a man in his thirties or forties in good health. CDR3s include the opening cysteine and the closing phenylalanine or tryptophan. Each record gives: J gene, clone size, D gene, V gene, CDR3 protein, CDR3 DNA. D genes are given only for firm matches. Expanded clones are given a class, and other clones once, few, many or no size at all.

TRBJ2-1 | . | TRBD1 | TRBV6-1 | CASGTEHYNEQFF | TGTGCCAGCGGGACAGAGCATTACAATGAGCAGTTCTTC
TRBJ2-2 | . | TRBD2 | TRBV28 | CASSFVSWLAGGPNTGELFF | TGTGCCAGCAGTTTTGTATCATGGCTAGCGGGAGGCCCGAACACCGGGGAGCTGTTTTTT
TRBJ2-1 | . | . | TRBV11-2 | CASSLGYRRSADNEQFF | TGTGCCAGCAGCTTAGGCTACCGGAGGAGTGCGGACAATGAGCAGTTCTTC
TRBJ2-1 | . | . | TRBV7-3 | CASSPHSSYNEQFF | TGTGCCAGCAGTCCACATAGCTCCTACAATGAGCAGTTCTTC
TRBJ2-3 | . | TRBD2 | TRBV5-6 | CASSSPSREVYTDTQYF | TGTGCCAGCAGCTCCCCCTCCCGGGAGGTCTACACAGATACGCAGTATTTT
TRBJ2-7 | . | . | TRBV11-2 | CASSPQGSEQYF | TGTGCCAGCAGCCCCCAGGGGTCCGAGCAGTACTTC
TRBJ2-1 | . | . | TRBV5-1 | CASRASSYNEQFF | TGCGCCAGCAGGGCGAGCTCCTACAATGAGCAGTTCTTC
TRBJ2-7 | . | . | TRBV27 | CASMITGTGTYEQYF | TGTGCCAGCATGATCACCGGGACGGGAACCTACGAGCAGTACTTC
TRBJ2-7 | once | . | TRBV9 | CASSFAGGEDEQYF | TGTGCCAGCAGCTTCGCAGGTGGGGAAGACGAGCAGTACTTC
TRBJ2-7 | . | . | TRBV6-1 | CASSESPPYEQYF | TGTGCCAGCAGTGAGAGTCCACCCTACGAGCAGTACTTC
TRBJ1-4 | . | . | TRBV29-1 | CSVGGAVATNEKLFF | TGCAGCGTGGGAGGGGCAGTGGCAACTAATGAAAAACTGTTTTTT
TRBJ2-7 | . | TRBD2 | TRBV9 | CASSETPSSAGAAYEQYF | TGTGCCAGCAGCGAGACCCCCTCGTCAGCGGGGGCGGCCTACGAGCAGTACTTC
TRBJ2-3 | . | TRBD2 | TRBV7-9 | CASSPPYGGGTDTQYF | TGTGCCAGCAGTCCTCCATATGGGGGGGGCACAGATACGCAGTATTTT
TRBJ2-1 | . | TRBD2 | TRBV27 | CASSLAGGSGREQFF | TGTGCCAGCAGTCTAGCGGGAGGGAGCGGTCGGGAGCAGTTCTTC
TRBJ1-2 | . | TRBD1 | TRBV9 | CASSPRTGNLIYGYTF | TGTGCCAGCAGCCCCCGGACAGGGAATCTAATCTATGGCTACACCTTC
TRBJ1-5 | once | . | TRBV27 | CASSSGRHGNQPQHF | TGTGCCAGCAGTTCCGGGCGCCACGGCAATCAGCCCCAGCATTTT
TRBJ2-7 | . | TRBD1 | TRBV7-8 | CASSRAGTAYEQYF | TGTGCCAGCAGCCGTGCCGGGACAGCCTACGAGCAGTACTTC
TRBJ2-1 | . | . | TRBV5-4 | CASSLYNEQFF | TGTGCCAGCAGCTTATACAATGAGCAGTTCTTC
TRBJ2-7 | . | . | TRBV25-1 | CASSVTVGGSEQYF | TGTGCCAGCAGTGTTACAGTAGGGGGTTCCGAGCAGTACTTC
TRBJ2-7 | . | TRBD2 | TRBV7-9 | CASSLSRSGRAGEQYF | TGTGCCAGCAGCTTAAGCCGTAGCGGGAGGGCCGGCGAGCAGTACTTC
TRBJ2-7 | . | TRBD2 | TRBV13 | CASSSSGTSLFYEQYF | TGTGCCAGCAGCTCCTCCGGGACTAGTCTTTTCTACGAGCAGTACTTC
TRBJ2-1 | . | . | TRBV7-6 | CASSPDRPNEQFF | TGTGCCAGCAGCCCCGACAGACCCAATGAGCAGTTCTTC
TRBJ2-7 | . | . | TRBV5-4 | CASSLWDNYEQYF | TGTGCCAGCAGCTTGTGGGACAACTACGAGCAGTACTTC
TRBJ2-3 | . | . | TRBV5-1 | CASSERGGFTDTQYF | TGCGCCAGCAGCGAACGAGGGGGTTTCACAGATACGCAGTATTTT
TRBJ1-3 | . | . | TRBV7-9 | CASSSPGSHSGNTIYF | TGTGCCAGCAGCTCCCCGGGGAGCCACTCTGGAAACACCATATATTTT
TRBJ1-2 | . | TRBD1 | TRBV4-3 | CASSPRDRTNYGYTF | TGCGCCAGCAGCCCCCGGGACAGGACTAACTATGGCTACACCTTC
TRBJ2-1 | . | . | TRBV7-3 | CASSPETSYNEQFF | TGTGCCAGCAGCCCCGAAACTAGCTACAATGAGCAGTTCTTC
TRBJ2-1 | . | . | TRBV4-3 | CASSQDSVGLAMESSYNEQFF | TGCGCCAGCAGCCAAGATTCGGTGGGGCTAGCGATGGAAAGCTCCTACAATGAGCAGTTCTTC
TRBJ2-1 | . | . | TRBV5-1 | CASSFQGNEQFF | TGCGCCAGCAGCTTCCAGGGGAATGAGCAGTTCTTC
TRBJ2-7 | . | TRBD1 | TRBV5-1 | CASSIGQGLHEQYF | TGCGCCAGCAGCATAGGACAGGGTTTACACGAGCAGTACTTC
TRBJ2-1 | . | . | TRBV28 | CASSSYEYDYNEQFF | TGTGCCAGCAGTTCCTACGAGTACGACTACAATGAGCAGTTCTTC
TRBJ1-2 | . | TRBD1 | TRBV7-6 | CASSLGTAYGYTF | TGTGCCAGCAGCCTCGGGACAGCCTATGGCTACACCTTC
TRBJ1-1 | once | . | TRBV7-9 | CAYEGIGNTEAFF | TGTGCCTACGAAGGGATTGGGAACACTGAAGCTTTCTTT
TRBJ2-1 | . | . | TRBV9 | CASSVEGYNEQFF | TGTGCCAGCAGCGTAGAAGGCTACAATGAGCAGTTCTTC
TRBJ2-3 | . | . | TRBV27 | CASSLLRGEDTQYF | TGTGCCAGCAGTTTATTGCGGGGAGAAGATACGCAGTATTTT
TRBJ2-7 | . | . | TRBV7-8 | CASNLGGYEQYF | TGTGCCAGTAACTTAGGGGGTTACGAGCAGTACTTC